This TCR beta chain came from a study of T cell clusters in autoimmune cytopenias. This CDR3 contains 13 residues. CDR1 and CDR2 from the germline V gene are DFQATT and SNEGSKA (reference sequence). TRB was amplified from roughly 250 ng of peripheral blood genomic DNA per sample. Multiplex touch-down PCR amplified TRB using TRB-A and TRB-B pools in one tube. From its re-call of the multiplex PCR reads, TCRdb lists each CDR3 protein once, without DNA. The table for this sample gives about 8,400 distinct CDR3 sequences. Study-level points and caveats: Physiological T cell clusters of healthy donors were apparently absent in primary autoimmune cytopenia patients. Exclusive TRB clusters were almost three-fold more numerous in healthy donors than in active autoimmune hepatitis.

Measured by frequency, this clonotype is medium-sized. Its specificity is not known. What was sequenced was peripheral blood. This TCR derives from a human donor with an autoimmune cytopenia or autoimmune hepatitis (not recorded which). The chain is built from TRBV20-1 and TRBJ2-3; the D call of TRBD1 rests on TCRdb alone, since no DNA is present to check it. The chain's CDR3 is CSAPGAPTDTQYF.